These 2 T cell receptor beta chains share one sample of origin, sequenced in a study of early T cells in non-severe SARS-CoV-2 infection. TCRdb independently ran MiXCR on the 5' RACE reads; one entry per CDR3 protein. The sample holds under 35,000 distinct CDR3 sequences, 4.5% to 6% seen once. The sequenced sample was whole blood. All receptors derive from an adult who was a healthcare worker with PCR-confirmed SARS-CoV-2 infection or an uninfected control (not recorded which).

Many counts were recorded for this clonotype. CDR3 DNA: TGTGCCAGCAGCATTCGGACTCGGAGAAACCTAGCTAACTATGGCTACACCTTC. Residues: CASSIRTRRNLANYGYTF. The chain employs TRBV7-8 and TRBJ1-2; the D is unclear. Per germline, CDR1 SGHVS and CDR2 FQNEAQ. Trimming left V 5 bases short and J 0 bases short, with 22 bases between. The length of the CDR3 is 18 residues.

The rearrangement uses TRBV7-9 and TRBJ2-1; D may be TRBD2 (5 bases). This CDR3 is built from 16 residues. V shed 1 base and J shed 8 bases, with 18 bases lying between them. CDR1 is SEHNR and CDR2 is FQNEAQ in the germline V gene (reference sequence). The CDR3 here is CASSLVPRGLLDEQFF. The CDR3 nucleotides read TGTGCCAGCAGCTTAGTCCCTCGAGGGCTTTTAGATGAGCAGTTCTTC.